These 11 T cell receptor beta chains were sequenced from one sample in a study of blood T cell repertoires in COVID-19. The table came from immunoSEQ multiplex PCR; TCRdb's copy has only in-frame clones and leaves some out. Among more than 150,000 clones listed, more than 80% were seen once. The sample consisted of peripheral blood. The source is a man between 60 and 70 years old with acute or convalescent COVID-19.

This clone appeared once. V and J are TRBV3-1 (or the pseudogene TRBV3-2) and TRBJ2-1; 7 positions agree with TRBD2. Germline CDR1 is LGHDT and CDR2 is YNNKEL (reference sequence). With 4 bases clipped from V and 5 bases from J, the junction kept 17 bases outside the gene matches. This CDR3 region has 18 residues. CDR3 sequence: CASSREGTGTTMNNEQFF. Here the CDR3 DNA reads TGTGCCAGCAGCCGAGAGGGGACCGGGACTACCATGAACAATGAGCAGTTCTTC.

This sequence joins TRBV25-1 and TRBJ2-5, with 11 nucleotides matching TRBD1. The CDR3 is 15 amino acids. V lost 3 bases and J lost 4; bases outside the gene matches: 4. Per the germline V gene, CDR1 is MGHDK and CDR2 is SYGVNS. The CDR3 spells CASSDLGTGGETQYF. In DNA, the CDR3 is TGTGCCAGCAGTGACCTAGGGACAGGGGGAGAGACCCAGTACTTC.

This chain uses TRBV19 with TRBJ1-4; possible D gene TRBD1, 6 bases. Germline CDR1 and CDR2: LNHDA and SQIVND (reference sequence). Trimming removed 2 bases from V and 7 bases from J, with 11 bases in between. The CDR3 is made up of 14 amino acids. This CDR3 reads CASSILQGAEKLFF. The CDR3 region has the DNA TGTGCCAGTAGTATACTACAGGGCGCTGAAAAACTGTTTTTT.

This sequence joins TRBV10-3 and TRBJ1-1; tentatively, D is TRBD1 (5 bases). Trimming stripped 6 bases from V and 3 bases from J, with 14 bases between. The germline V gene encodes CDR1 ENHRY and CDR2 SYGVKD. CDR3 size: 14 residues. CDR3: CAIRDQGWDTEAFF. The CDR3 DNA sequence: TGTGCCATCAGGGACCAGGGTTGGGACACTGAAGCTTTCTTT.

The J gene is TRBJ2-7, the V gene TRBV5-4; 8 positions match TRBD2. From germline, CDR1 is SGHNT and CDR2 YYREEE (reference sequence). Trimming took 4 bases from V and 6 from J; bases not matched to a gene: 9. The CDR3 length is 14 residues. The CDR3 DNA sequence: TGTGCCAGCAGCCTATCAGCGGGGGTTGTCGAGCAGTACTTC. Its translation is CASSLSAGVVEQYF.

The chain combines TRBV11-2 with TRBJ1-1, with unresolved D. This CDR3 has 13 residues. Germline values: CDR1 SGHAT, CDR2 FQNNGV. Trimming removed 3 bases at V and 5 bases at J, with 10 bases between. As DNA, the CDR3 is TGTGCCAGCAGCTTGGTAGCACTAACTGAAGCTTTCTTT. Its translation: CASSLVALTEAFF.

The V gene is TRBV10-1, the J gene TRBJ2-1, with TRBD2 matching over 10 bases. The CDR3 length is 15 residues. V was pared by 2 bases and J by 6 bases, with 4 bases of the junction left unmatched. CDR1 is WNHNN, CDR2 SYGVQD, per germline (reference sequence). CDR3 coding DNA: TGCGCCAGCAGTGAGAAGGCTAGCGGGAGCAATGAGCAGTTCTTC. Its protein product is CASSEKASGSNEQFF.

The CDR3 loop reads CAHGGGVYGYTF. CDR3 bases: TGTGCCCATGGAGGGGGCGTATATGGCTACACCTTC. The chain combines TRBV6-6 with TRBJ1-2, with 7 positions matching TRBD1. Germline CDR1 is MNHNY and CDR2 is SVGAGI (reference sequence). This CDR3 spans 12 amino acids. The trim removed 11 bases at V and 5 bases at J, leaving 8 bases unmatched.

The rearrangement joins TRBV19 to TRBJ1-1; 8 bases match TRBD1. Germline CDR1 and CDR2: LNHDA and SQIVND (reference sequence). Trimming removed 3 bases from V and 0 bases from J; junction bases left unmatched: 3. CDR3 length: 15 amino acids. DNA for the CDR3: TGTGCCAGTAGTATTGCGGGACAGGTGAACACTGAAGCTTTCTTT. Translated, it gives CASSIAGQVNTEAFF.

The gene calls are TRBV4-1 and TRBJ2-5; the match to TRBD1 covers 8 bases. Germline V gene sequence: CDR1 MGHRA, CDR2 YSYEKL. The CDR3 contains 15 residues. Germline trimming cut 2 bases from V and 3 bases from J; bases unmatched to any gene: 5. The CDR3 bases are TGCGCCAGCAGCCAACGCGGACAGGGCGAAGAGACCCAGTACTTC. Protein product: CASSQRGQGEETQYF.

This clone was observed a single time. The V and J genes are TRBV29-1 and TRBJ2-7; 7 bases match TRBD1. Germline trimming cut 6 bases from V and 4 bases from J; bases unmatched to any gene: 3. The CDR3 is made up of 11 amino acids. Germline CDR1 is SQVTM and CDR2 is ANQGSEA. CDR3 DNA: TGCAGCGTGGGGACAGTATACGAGCAGTACTTC. The encoded protein is CSVGTVYEQYF.